This note documents a single T cell receptor beta chain sequence. The target antigen is unknown. The method was immunoSEQ multiplex PCR; TCRdb's version includes in-frame clones alone and lacks a portion of them. The data show some 240,000 clones, roughly 84% seen once. The record originates from a study of cytomegalovirus exposure and HLA in healthy donors. Broader study findings: Reported performance of the classifier showed diagnosis of cytomegalovirus status with high specificity and sensitivity.

Germline loops: CDR1 SGDLS, CDR2 YYNGEE. The CDR3 extends over 15 amino acids. V was shortened by 3 bases and J by 7 bases, with 19 bases between the two germline ends. Sequenced sample: PBMCs. The chain is built from TRBV9 and TRBJ2-5, with a weak D call TRBD1 (6 bases). The sequence came from a woman between 18 and 29 years old in good health and CMV-seropositive. CDR3 DNA sequence: TGTGCCAGCAGCGCGGACGGTGGGGGCCTGGGGACCCAGTACTTC. Translating it yields CASSADGGGLGTQYF.